This T cell receptor (beta chain) came from a study of blood T cell repertoires in COVID-19. Study as a whole: Both acute and convalescent COVID-19 samples were obtained from the United States, Italy and Spain. The cDNA or gDNA used as material had been derived from T cells, B-cell-depleted T cells, or PBMCs.

In the study's own analysis: Estimates of nucleated cell counts were drawn from the amplification of reference gene primers. Some clones are missing from TCRdb's copy, which holds only in-frame ones; the method was immunoSEQ multiplex PCR. V and J calls and clone size are those listed in that table; D and trimming were worked out from the DNA. The sample includes fewer than 85,000 clones, roughly 80% seen only once; the top ten take roughly 4.8%. The germline V gene encodes CDR1 MNHEY and CDR2 SVGAGI. V lost 7 bases, J lost 0 bases, and 6 bases stayed unmatched. The CDR3 spans 15 residues. Sample: peripheral blood. The TCR sequence derives from a woman of 80 years or more with active or convalescent COVID-19. This chain connects TRBV6-5 to TRBJ2-3, with 8 nucleotides matching TRBD1. CDR3 loop: CASTSRGPSTDTQYF. CDR3 bases: TGTGCCAGCACCTCCAGGGGGCCGAGCACAGATACGCAGTATTTT.